Following are 23 T cell receptor beta chains from one sample sequenced in a study of cytomegalovirus exposure and HLA in healthy donors. Both 60 Vbeta primers and 13 Jbeta primers went into the PCR. This table comes from immunoSEQ multiplex PCR, and its TCRdb copy is limited to in-frame clones, with some not included. The profile covers approximately 120,000 clones, with around 67% appearing a single time and 4.8% taken by the ten largest. Material: PBMCs. These receptors were obtained from a man aged 55-75 years in good health and CMV-seropositive.

The rearrangement joins TRBV5-4 to TRBJ1-2, with 9 bases fitting TRBD1. This CDR3 is 15 amino acids long. CDR1 and CDR2 (germline): SGHNT, YYREEE (reference sequence). J lost 3 bases, V lost 4 bases, and 7 bases had no gene match. The DNA for the CDR3 is TGTGCCAGCAGCCAGGGACAGGGCATCGACTATGGCTACACCTTC. This sequence encodes CASSQGQGIDYGYTF. The full variable domain, completed using reference TRBV5-4 and TRBJ1-2, is ETGVTQSPTHLIKTRGQQVTLRCSSQSGHNTVSWYQQALGQGPQFIFQYYREEENGRGNFPPRFSGLQFPNYSSELNVNALELDDSALYLCASSQGQGIDYGYTFGSGTRLTVV.

This chain links TRBV5-1 with TRBJ2-3; D is perhaps TRBD1 (6 bases). Trimming left V 4 bases short and J 6 bases short, with 15 bases between. Germline loops: CDR1 SGHRS, CDR2 YFSETQ. The CDR3 length is 14 residues. The CDR3 coding sequence is TGCGCCAGCAGCCGGCGACAGGCGGAGGATACGCAGTATTTT. It yields the protein CASSRRQAEDTQYF.

The rearrangement joins TRBV10-1 to TRBJ2-2; D not certain. From germline, CDR1 is WNHNN and CDR2 SYGVQD (reference sequence). The length of the CDR3 is 12 residues. V was trimmed by 5 bases and J by 7 bases, leaving 8 bases between them. The CDR3 DNA sequence: TGCGCCAGCAGTACAGCTTTCGGGGAGCTGTTTTTT. It encodes CASSTAFGELFF.

The rearrangement uses TRBV27 and TRBJ2-5, with TRBD2 matching 11 bases. Trimming cost V 5 bases and J 5 bases; bases outside gene matches: 10. Germline V lookup: CDR1 MNHEY, CDR2 SMNVEV (reference sequence). CDR3 length: 16 amino acids. In DNA form, the CDR3 reads TGTGCCAGCAGTGTGAATAGCGGGGGGGCCGGTGAGACCCAGTACTTC. This encodes CASSVNSGGAGETQYF.

The chain uses TRBV5-1 and TRBJ1-1; perhaps TRBD1 as D (6 bases). V lost 4 bases and J lost 4, with 14 bases in between. This CDR3 spans 14 amino acids. CDR1 is SGHRS and CDR2 is YFSETQ in the germline V gene. For the CDR3, the DNA is TGCGCCAGCAGCGCGACTACAGGGTCCACTGAAGCTTTCTTT. It yields the protein CASSATTGSTEAFF. Full variable domain (remainder filled in from reference TRBV5-1 and TRBJ1-1): KAGVTQTPRYLIKTRGQQVTLSCSPISGHRSVSWYQQTPGQGLQFLFEYFSETQRNKGNFPGRFSGRQFSNSRSEMNVSTLELGDSALYLCASSATTGSTEAFFGQGTRLTVV.

V usage is TRBV29-1 and J usage is TRBJ2-7, with a weak D call TRBD1 (6 bases). V dropped 4 bases and J dropped 0 bases, with 10 bases sitting between them. CDR1 SQVTM and CDR2 ANQGSEA come from the germline V gene. CDR3 length: 13 residues. CDR3 in amino acids: CSVGRGNSYEQYF. CDR3 in DNA: TGCAGCGTTGGCAGGGGAAACTCCTACGAGCAGTACTTC.

There are a few counts of this clone. This rearrangement joins TRBV7-9 to TRBJ2-5, with 7 nucleotides matching TRBD2. V lost 4 bases to trimming and J lost 5 bases; unmatched junction nucleotides: 7. Germline lookup yields CDR1 SEHNR and CDR2 FQNEAQ (reference sequence). The CDR3 length is 14 residues. Here the CDR3 reads CASSSRTSGETQYF. The DNA for the CDR3 is TGTGCCAGCAGCTCACGGACTAGTGGTGAGACCCAGTACTTC.

This clone was detected once. V is TRBV9 and J is TRBJ1-1; the D gene is possibly TRBD1 (5 bases). Germline CDR1 reads SGDLS; CDR2 reads YYNGEE. The CDR3 length is 17 residues. V was shortened by 0 bases and J by 0 bases, with 15 bases between the two germline ends. CDR3 in amino acids: CASSVGFRGGMNTEAFF. The CDR3 DNA sequence: TGTGCCAGCAGCGTAGGATTTAGGGGCGGCATGAACACTGAAGCTTTCTTT.

The V and J genes are TRBV5-1 and TRBJ1-4; 12 bases align to TRBD1. V dropped 0 bases and J dropped 2; count of bases not matched to a gene: 11. Germline values: CDR1 SGHRS, CDR2 YFSETQ. The CDR3 contains 20 residues. The CDR3 spells CASSLEGQGANEGTNEKLFF. The CDR3 DNA follows: TGCGCCAGCAGCTTGGAGGGACAGGGGGCAAATGAAGGCACTAATGAAAAACTGTTTTTT. The full variable domain, completed using reference TRBV5-1 and TRBJ1-4, is KAGVTQTPRYLIKTRGQQVTLSCSPISGHRSVSWYQQTPGQGLQFLFEYFSETQRNKGNFPGRFSGRQFSNSRSEMNVSTLELGDSALYLCASSLEGQGANEGTNEKLFFGSGTQLSVL.

This clone was picked up a small number of times. This chain links TRBV2 with TRBJ2-7; maybe TRBD2 (5 bases). V was clipped by 6 bases and J by 3 bases, with 15 bases between them. This CDR3 comprises 14 residues. Germline CDR1 and CDR2: SNHLY and FYNNEI. Written as DNA, the CDR3 is TGTGCCAGCAGGGATAGGGCAGGACTCTACGAGCAGTACTTC. It encodes CASRDRAGLYEQYF.

The V call is TRBV7-3, the J call TRBJ1-3, with 10 bases that match TRBD1. The CDR3 totals 16 residues. Trimming at V came to 1 base and at J to 2 bases, leaving 2 bases not matched to a gene. Germline V gene sequence: CDR1 SGHTA, CDR2 FQGTGA. The CDR3 DNA is TGTGCCAGCAGCTTAATTGGGACAGGGGCTGGAAACACCATATATTTT. It is translated as CASSLIGTGAGNTIYF.

The rearrangement joins TRBV7-8 to TRBJ2-7; the match to TRBD1 covers 7 bases. The germline gives CDR1 SGHVS, CDR2 FQNEAQ. The V gene end was trimmed by 2 bases and the J gene end by 9 bases; junction bases not matched to a gene: 4. The CDR3 is 12 amino acids. This chain's CDR3 is CASSLRTGPQYF. CDR3 bases: TGTGCCAGCAGCTTAAGGACAGGCCCGCAGTACTTC.

This clone has a handful of counts. This chain uses TRBV4-1 with TRBJ2-1; 12 bases fit TRBD2. CDR3 length: 18 residues. The germline V gene has CDR1 MGHRA and CDR2 YSYEKL. V dropped 1 base and J dropped 4; count of bases not matched to a gene: 8. CDR3 in DNA: TGCGCCAGCAGCCAAGGGCTAGCGGGGGGGCGGAGGTACAATGAGCAGTTCTTC. Its translation: CASSQGLAGGRRYNEQFF.

The genes are TRBV28 and TRBJ1-2, with 8 bases lining up with TRBD1. The CDR3 extends over 13 amino acids. V shed 4 bases, J shed 8 bases, and the junction held 6 bases outside the gene matches. The V gene's germline CDR1 is MDHEN and CDR2 SYDVKM. CDR3: CASSSGQGGGYTF. The CDR3 nucleotides are TGTGCCAGCAGTTCCGGACAGGGCGGAGGCTACACCTTC.

V and J are TRBV28 and TRBJ1-2; D is uncertain. Germline CDR1 reads MDHEN; CDR2 reads SYDVKM. The CDR3 sequence is 14 residues long. Trimming removed 2 bases at V and 0 bases at J, with 7 bases between. The CDR3 protein is CASSLPVSNYGYTF. DNA for the CDR3: TGTGCCAGCAGTTTACCAGTTTCTAACTATGGCTACACCTTC.

The chain recombines TRBV19 with TRBJ1-2; 9 nucleotides align to TRBD1. V was clipped by 2 bases and J by 6 bases; unmatched bases: 13. Germline V gene data show CDR1 as LNHDA and CDR2 as SQIVND (reference sequence). There are 17 residues in the CDR3. The CDR3, as DNA: TGTGCCAGTAGTATATCCGGGACAGGGAAACTTTTTCATGGCTACACCTTC. Its protein is CASSISGTGKLFHGYTF.

J is TRBJ1-6 and V is TRBV7-9; perhaps TRBD1 as D (6 bases). This CDR3 region has 13 residues. V was shortened by 4 bases and J by 10 bases, with 11 bases between the two germline ends. Germline V gene data show CDR1 as SEHNR and CDR2 as FQNEAQ (reference sequence). The CDR3 nucleotides read TGTGCCAGCAGCTCAACAGGGATCTCACCCCTCCACTTT. Translation gives CASSSTGISPLHF.

The chain carries TRBV28 and TRBJ2-7; TRBD1 matches at 12 bases. Germline values: CDR1 MDHEN, CDR2 SYDVKM. The V segment lost 4 bases and the J segment 5 bases; nucleotides outside the gene matches: 6. The CDR3 totals 15 residues. The CDR3 loop is CASSSSGTGGHEQYF. The CDR3 coding sequence is TGTGCCAGCAGTTCCTCCGGGACAGGGGGCCACGAGCAGTACTTC.

V usage is TRBV2 and J usage is TRBJ1-1, with TRBD1 as a possible D gene (5 bases). This CDR3 has 15 amino acids. Germline CDR1 is SNHLY and CDR2 is FYNNEI. The V gene lost 4 bases and the J gene lost 4 bases, with 16 bases spanning the gap. The CDR3 DNA sequence: TGTGCCAGCAGTGCCACAAGGGGATCGGGCACTGAAGCTTTCTTT. It codes for CASSATRGSGTEAFF.

This clone came up a few times. The chain joins TRBV5-1 to TRBJ2-5, with 10 bases lining up with TRBD2. Per the germline V gene, CDR1 is SGHRS and CDR2 is YFSETQ. This CDR3 region has 16 residues. Unmatched junction bases numbered 11, after V lost 4 bases and J lost 5 bases. The CDR3 sequence is CASSTGLAGGGETQYF. Here the CDR3 DNA reads TGCGCCAGCAGCACCGGATTAGCGGGGGGCGGGGAGACCCAGTACTTC.

The chain uses TRBV25-1 and TRBJ2-3; D is possibly TRBD2 (6 bases). The CDR3 contains 16 residues. The V end lost 6 bases, the J end lost 2 bases, and 18 bases lay between the germline ends. Germline V gene sequence: CDR1 MGHDK, CDR2 SYGVNS. CDR3 region: CASSRGWGFNTDTQYF. The CDR3 nucleotides are TGTGCCAGCAGCCGGGGGTGGGGGTTTAACACAGATACGCAGTATTTT.

The chain joins TRBV5-6 to TRBJ2-7, with D perhaps TRBD1 (5 bases). V was trimmed by 1 base and J by 1 base, leaving 9 bases between them. The CDR3 sequence is 14 residues long. Germline assignment: CDR1 SGHDT and CDR2 YYEEEE. The CDR3 sequence is CASSLTGRSYEQYF. In DNA, the CDR3 is TGTGCCAGCAGCTTGACAGGACGTTCCTACGAGCAGTACTTC.

This clone has only a few counts. The chain recombines TRBV6-1 with TRBJ2-5; 7 bases are shared with TRBD2. The CDR3 runs 14 residues. V dropped 7 bases and J dropped 5; count of bases not matched to a gene: 10. Germline V gives CDR1 MNHNS, CDR2 SASEGT. The CDR3 DNA reads TGTGCCAGCACCAAGCGGGGAAACGGGGAGACCCAGTACTTC. Translated, it gives CASTKRGNGETQYF.